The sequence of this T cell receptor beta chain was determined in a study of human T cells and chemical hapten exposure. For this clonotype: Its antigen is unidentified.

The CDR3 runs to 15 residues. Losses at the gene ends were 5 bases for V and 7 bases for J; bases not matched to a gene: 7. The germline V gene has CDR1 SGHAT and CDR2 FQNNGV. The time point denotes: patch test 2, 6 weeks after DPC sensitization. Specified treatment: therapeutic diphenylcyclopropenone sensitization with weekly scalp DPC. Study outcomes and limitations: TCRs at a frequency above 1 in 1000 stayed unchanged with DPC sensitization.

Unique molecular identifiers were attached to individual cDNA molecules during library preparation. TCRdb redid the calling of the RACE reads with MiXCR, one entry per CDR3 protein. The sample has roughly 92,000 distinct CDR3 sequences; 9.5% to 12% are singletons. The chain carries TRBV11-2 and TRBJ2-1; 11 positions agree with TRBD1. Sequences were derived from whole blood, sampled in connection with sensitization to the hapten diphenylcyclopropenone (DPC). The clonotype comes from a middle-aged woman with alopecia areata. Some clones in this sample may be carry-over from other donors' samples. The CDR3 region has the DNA TGTGCCAGCAGCCAGGGACAGGGGGGTCGGAATGAGCAGTTCTTC. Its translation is CASSQGQGGRNEQFF. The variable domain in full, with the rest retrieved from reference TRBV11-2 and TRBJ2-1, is EAGVAQSPRYKIIEKRQSVAFWCNPISGHATLYWYQQILGQGPKLLIQFQNNGVVDDSQLPKDRFSAERLKGVDSTLKIQPAKLEDSAVYLCASSQGQGGRNEQFFGPGTRLTVL.